Given below is one T cell receptor (beta chain) in context. Losses at the gene ends were 5 bases for V and 7 bases for J; bases not matched to a gene: 8. Germline lookup yields CDR1 MNHEY and CDR2 SVGAGI. The CDR3 runs to 15 residues. The sample originates from a study of blood T cell repertoires in COVID-19. Study-level background: PBMCs, B-cell-depleted T cells, or T cells provided the cDNA or gDNA that made up the material.

Membership in each cohort depended on participant-reported clinical history. Authors' data handling: Amplification of reference gene primers was used by the study to estimate nucleated cell counts. Sequencing was performed with immunoSEQ multiplex PCR; in TCRdb, only in-frame clones are kept and a portion is missing. V, J and clone size were drawn from that table, and D and trimming were deduced from the DNA. Of some 400,000 clones listed, more than 75% are singletons. The source of this sequence is a man aged 25 to 40 who had recovered from COVID-19. The gene calls are TRBV6-5 and TRBJ1-6; 7 bases match TRBD1. Sequencing was performed on PBMCs or T cells enriched from blood (not recorded which). CDR3 amino acids: CASSPDRAPNSPLHF. CDR3 in DNA: TGTGCCAGCAGTCCCGACAGGGCTCCGAATTCACCCCTCCACTTT.